This TCR beta chain was captured by sequencing in a study of response to subunit inactivated influenza vaccine. The study, taken as a whole, reports: Each seasonal influenza vaccination recruits few new T cells, the authors suggested.

In TCRdb, the RT-PCR reads were re-called with MiXCR into one record per CDR3 protein. The data show 400,000 to 650,000 distinct CDR3 sequences, more than 7% seen once. The ends were cut back, 6 bases at V and 2 bases at J, with 27 bases in the middle. From germline, CDR1 is DFQATT and CDR2 SNEGSKA (reference sequence). CDR3 length: 18 amino acids. This clonotype came up a few times. Its antigen is not identified. Sequenced material: PBMCs from blood, taken 23 to 25 months after vaccination. V usage is TRBV20-1 and J usage is TRBJ2-3; D is unresolved. The TCR was taken from a man between 50 and 75 years old who received an inactivated influenza vaccine. CDR3 sequence: CSASTGPFPLTYTDTQYF. The DNA for the CDR3 is TGCAGTGCCAGCACCGGGCCCTTCCCGCTCACTTACACAGATACGCAGTATTTT.